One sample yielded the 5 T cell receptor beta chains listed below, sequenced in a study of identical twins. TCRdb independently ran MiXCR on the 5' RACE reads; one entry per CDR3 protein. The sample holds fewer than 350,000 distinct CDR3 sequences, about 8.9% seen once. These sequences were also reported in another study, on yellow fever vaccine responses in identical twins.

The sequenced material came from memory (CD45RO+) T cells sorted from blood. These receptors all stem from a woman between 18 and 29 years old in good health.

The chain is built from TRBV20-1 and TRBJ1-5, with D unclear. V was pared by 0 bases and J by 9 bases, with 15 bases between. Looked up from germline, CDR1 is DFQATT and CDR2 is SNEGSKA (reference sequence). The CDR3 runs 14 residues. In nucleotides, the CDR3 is TGCAGTGCTAGAGACACAAGTATCTTTGGGCCCCAGCATTTT. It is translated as CSARDTSIFGPQHF.

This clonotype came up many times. The DNA for the CDR3 is TGTGCCAGCAGCCAAGGCGGGGGACCCAATCAGCCCCAGCATTTT. It translates to CASSQGGGPNQPQHF. The chain carries TRBV3-1 and TRBJ1-5; TRBD1 might be the D (5 bases). V lost 1 base to trimming and J lost 3 bases, with 10 bases between them. The CDR3 runs 15 residues. Germline CDR1 LGHDT, CDR2 YNNKEL (reference sequence).

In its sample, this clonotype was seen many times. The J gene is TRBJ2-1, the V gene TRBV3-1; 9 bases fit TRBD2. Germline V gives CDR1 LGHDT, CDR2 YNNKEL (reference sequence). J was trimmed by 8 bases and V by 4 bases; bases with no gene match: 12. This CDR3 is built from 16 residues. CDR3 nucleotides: TGTGCCAGCAGCCCCGGACTAGCGAGGGGCCGCGATGAGCAGTTCTTC. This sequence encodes CASSPGLARGRDEQFF.

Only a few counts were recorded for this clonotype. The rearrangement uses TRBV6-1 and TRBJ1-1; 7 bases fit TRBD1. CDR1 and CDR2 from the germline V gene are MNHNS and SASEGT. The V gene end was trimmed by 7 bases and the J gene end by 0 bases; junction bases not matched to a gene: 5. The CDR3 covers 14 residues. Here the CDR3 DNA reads TGTGCCAGCACCTACAGGGGCATGAACACTGAAGCTTTCTTT. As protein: CASTYRGMNTEAFF.

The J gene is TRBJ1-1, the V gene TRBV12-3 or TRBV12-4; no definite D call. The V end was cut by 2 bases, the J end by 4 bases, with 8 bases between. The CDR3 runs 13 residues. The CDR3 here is CASSLWAGTEAFF. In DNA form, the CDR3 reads TGTGCCAGCAGTTTATGGGCGGGCACTGAAGCTTTCTTT.